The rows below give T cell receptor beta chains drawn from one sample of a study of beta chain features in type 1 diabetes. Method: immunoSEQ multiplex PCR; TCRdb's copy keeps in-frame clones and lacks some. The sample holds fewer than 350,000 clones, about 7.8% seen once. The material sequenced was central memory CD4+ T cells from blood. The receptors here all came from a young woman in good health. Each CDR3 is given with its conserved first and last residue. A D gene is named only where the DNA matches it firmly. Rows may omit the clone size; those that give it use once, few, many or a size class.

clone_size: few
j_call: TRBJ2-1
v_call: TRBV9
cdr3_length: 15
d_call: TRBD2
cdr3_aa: CASTQRGTSGNEQFF
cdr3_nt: TGTGCCAGCACCCAAAGAGGGACTAGCGGAAATGAGCAGTTCTTC

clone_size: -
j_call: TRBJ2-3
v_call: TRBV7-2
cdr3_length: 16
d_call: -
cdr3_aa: CASSYERTSSTDTQYF
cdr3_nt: TGTGCCAGCAGCTATGAGAGGACCTCTAGCACAGATACGCAGTATTTT

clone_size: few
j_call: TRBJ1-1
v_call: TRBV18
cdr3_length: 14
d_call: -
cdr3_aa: CASSPAARNTEAFF
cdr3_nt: TGTGCCAGCTCACCGGCAGCCCGTAACACTGAAGCTTTCTTT

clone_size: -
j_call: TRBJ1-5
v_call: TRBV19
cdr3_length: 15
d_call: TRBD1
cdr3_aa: CASIRTGFSNQPQHF
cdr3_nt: TGTGCCAGTATACGGACAGGATTTAGCAATCAGCCCCAGCATTTT

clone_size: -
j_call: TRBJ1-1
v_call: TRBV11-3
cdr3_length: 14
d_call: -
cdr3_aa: CASSLSVGNTEAFF
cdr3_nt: TGTGCCAGCAGCTTATCCGTTGGGAACACTGAAGCTTTCTTT

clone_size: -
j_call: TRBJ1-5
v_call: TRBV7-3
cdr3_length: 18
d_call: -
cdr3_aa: CASSLLSSSGVTNQPQHF
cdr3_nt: TGTGCCAGCAGCTTATTGTCCTCGTCAGGGGTCACGAATCAGCCCCAGCATTTT

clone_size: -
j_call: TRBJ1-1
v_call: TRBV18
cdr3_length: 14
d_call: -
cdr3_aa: CASSPQTGDTEAFF
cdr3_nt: TGTGCCAGCTCACCTCAAACCGGGGACACTGAAGCTTTCTTT

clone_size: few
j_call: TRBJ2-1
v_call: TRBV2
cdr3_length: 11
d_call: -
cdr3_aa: CASSGPAKQFF
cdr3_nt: TGTGCCAGCAGTGGGCCGGCCAAGCAGTTCTTC

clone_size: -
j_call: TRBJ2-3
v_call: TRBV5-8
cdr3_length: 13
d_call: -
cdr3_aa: CASSYGVTDTQYF
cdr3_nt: TGTGCCAGCAGCTACGGTGTGACAGATACGCAGTATTTT

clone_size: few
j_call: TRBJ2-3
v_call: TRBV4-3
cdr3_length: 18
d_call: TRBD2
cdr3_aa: CASSQAVAAGDGTDTQYF
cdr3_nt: TGCGCCAGCAGCCAAGCGGTGGCAGCGGGAGACGGGACAGATACGCAGTATTTT

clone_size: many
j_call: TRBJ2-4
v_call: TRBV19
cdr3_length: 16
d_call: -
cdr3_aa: CASSPARYGELNIQYF
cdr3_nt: TGTGCCAGTAGTCCCGCCCGGTACGGAGAATTGAACATTCAGTACTTC

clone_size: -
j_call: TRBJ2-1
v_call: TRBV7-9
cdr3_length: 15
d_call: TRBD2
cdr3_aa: CASTQWSSGENEQFF
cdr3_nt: TGTGCCAGCACCCAATGGTCTAGCGGGGAGAATGAGCAGTTCTTC

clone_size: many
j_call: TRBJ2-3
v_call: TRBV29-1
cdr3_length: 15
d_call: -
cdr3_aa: CSVEDPRNRADTQYF
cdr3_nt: TGCAGCGTTGAAGATCCAAGGAATCGCGCAGATACGCAGTATTTT

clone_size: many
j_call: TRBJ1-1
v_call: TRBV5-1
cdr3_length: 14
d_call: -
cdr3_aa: CASSAGYLGTEAFF
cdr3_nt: TGCGCCAGCAGCGCGGGGTATCTGGGCACTGAAGCTTTCTTT

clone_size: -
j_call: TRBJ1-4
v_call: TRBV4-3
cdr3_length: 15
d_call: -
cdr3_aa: CASSQGEQANEKLFF
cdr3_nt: TGCGCCAGCAGCCAAGGTGAACAGGCTAATGAAAAACTGTTTTTT

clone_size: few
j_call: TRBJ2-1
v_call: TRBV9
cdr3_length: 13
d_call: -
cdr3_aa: CASSVSPHNEQFF
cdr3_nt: TGTGCCAGCAGCGTATCTCCTCACAATGAGCAGTTCTTC

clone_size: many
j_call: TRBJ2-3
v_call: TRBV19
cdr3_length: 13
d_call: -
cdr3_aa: CASSIGARDTQYF
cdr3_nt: TGTGCCAGTAGTATCGGAGCCCGTGATACGCAGTATTTT

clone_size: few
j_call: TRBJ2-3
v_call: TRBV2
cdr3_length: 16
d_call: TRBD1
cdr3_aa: CASSGRQGFGTDTQYF
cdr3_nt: TGTGCCAGCAGTGGGAGACAGGGGTTTGGCACAGATACGCAGTATTTT

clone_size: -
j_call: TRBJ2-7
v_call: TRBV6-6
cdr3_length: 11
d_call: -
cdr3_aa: CASSYSREQYF
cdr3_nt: TGTGCCAGCAGTTACTCGAGGGAGCAGTACTTC

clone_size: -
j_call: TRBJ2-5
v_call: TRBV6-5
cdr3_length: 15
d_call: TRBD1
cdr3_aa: CASSYSSGGLKTQYF
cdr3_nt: TGTGCCAGCAGTTACTCGTCAGGGGGCTTGAAGACCCAGTACTTC

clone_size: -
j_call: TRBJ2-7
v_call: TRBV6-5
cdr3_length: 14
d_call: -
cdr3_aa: CASSYTAREAEQYF
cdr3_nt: TGTGCCAGCAGTTACACCGCCAGGGAAGCCGAGCAGTACTTC

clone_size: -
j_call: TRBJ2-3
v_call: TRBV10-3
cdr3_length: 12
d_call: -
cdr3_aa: CAISVRGDTQYF
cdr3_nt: TGTGCCATCAGTGTAAGGGGGGATACGCAGTATTTT

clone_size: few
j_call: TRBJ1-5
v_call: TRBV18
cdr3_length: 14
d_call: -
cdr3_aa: CASSSTGANQPQHF
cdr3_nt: TGTGCCAGCTCATCAACAGGAGCCAATCAGCCCCAGCATTTT

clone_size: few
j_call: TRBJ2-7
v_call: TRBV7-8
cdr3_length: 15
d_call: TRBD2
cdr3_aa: CASSERLAGVAEQYF
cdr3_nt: TGTGCCAGCAGCGAAAGACTAGCGGGAGTAGCCGAGCAGTACTTC

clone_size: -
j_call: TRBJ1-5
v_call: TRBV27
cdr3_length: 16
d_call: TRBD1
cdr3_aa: CASSSSVNRGNQPQHF
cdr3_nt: TGTGCCAGCAGCTCGTCCGTGAACAGGGGTAATCAGCCCCAGCATTTT

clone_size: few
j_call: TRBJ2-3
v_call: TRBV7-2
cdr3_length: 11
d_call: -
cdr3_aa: CASSLAYTQYF
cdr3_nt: TGTGCCAGCAGCTTGGCATATACGCAGTATTTT

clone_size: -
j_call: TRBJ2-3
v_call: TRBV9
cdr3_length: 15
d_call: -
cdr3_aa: CASNTGGTTTDTQYF
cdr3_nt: TGTGCCAGCAACACTGGAGGGACCACCACAGATACGCAGTATTTT

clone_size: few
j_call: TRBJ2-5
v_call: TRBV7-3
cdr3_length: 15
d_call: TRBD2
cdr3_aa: CASSPSGRAWETQYF
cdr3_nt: TGTGCCAGCAGTCCTAGCGGGAGGGCCTGGGAGACCCAGTACTTC

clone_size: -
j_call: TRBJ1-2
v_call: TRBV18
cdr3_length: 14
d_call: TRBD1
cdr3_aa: CASSPGQGDRGYTF
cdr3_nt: TGTGCCAGCTCACCGGGTCAGGGGGATAGAGGCTACACCTTC

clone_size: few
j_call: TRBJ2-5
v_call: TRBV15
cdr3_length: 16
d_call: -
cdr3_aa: CATSRDGRGAGETQYF
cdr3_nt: TGTGCCACCAGCAGAGATGGGCGGGGCGCGGGAGAGACCCAGTACTTC

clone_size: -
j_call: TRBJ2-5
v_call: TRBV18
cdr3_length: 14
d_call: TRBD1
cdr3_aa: CASSRGQLQETQYF
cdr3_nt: TGTGCCAGCTCACGGGGACAGCTCCAAGAGACCCAGTACTTC

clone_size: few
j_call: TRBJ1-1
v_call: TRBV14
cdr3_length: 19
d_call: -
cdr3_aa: CASSQGRRWGGKGDAEAFF
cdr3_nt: TGTGCCAGCAGCCAAGGGCGTCGTTGGGGGGGGAAAGGGGATGCTGAAGCTTTCTTT

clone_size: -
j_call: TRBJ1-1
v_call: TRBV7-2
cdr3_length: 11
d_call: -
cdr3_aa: CASSYGQEAFF
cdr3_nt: TGTGCCAGCAGCTACGGACAGGAAGCTTTCTTT

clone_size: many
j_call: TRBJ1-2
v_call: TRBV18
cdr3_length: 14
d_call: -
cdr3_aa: CASSPGPGNYGYTF
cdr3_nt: TGTGCCAGCTCACCAGGTCCTGGAAACTATGGCTACACCTTC

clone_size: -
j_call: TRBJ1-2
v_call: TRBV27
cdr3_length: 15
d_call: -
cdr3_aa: CASSFIPVPNYGYTF
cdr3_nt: TGTGCCAGCAGTTTCATACCAGTCCCTAACTATGGCTACACCTTC

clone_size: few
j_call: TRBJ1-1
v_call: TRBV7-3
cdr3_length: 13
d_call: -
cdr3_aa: CASSTGRNTEAFF
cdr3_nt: TGTGCCAGCTCCACGGGTCGGAACACTGAAGCTTTCTTT

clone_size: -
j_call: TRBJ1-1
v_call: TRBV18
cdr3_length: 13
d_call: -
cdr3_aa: CASSPREYTEAFF
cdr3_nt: TGTGCCAGCTCCCCGAGGGAGTACACTGAAGCTTTCTTT

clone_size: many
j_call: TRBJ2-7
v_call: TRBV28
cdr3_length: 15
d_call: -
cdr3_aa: CASSLTGGPSYEQYF
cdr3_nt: TGTGCCAGCAGTTTAACTGGGGGCCCCTCCTACGAGCAGTACTTC

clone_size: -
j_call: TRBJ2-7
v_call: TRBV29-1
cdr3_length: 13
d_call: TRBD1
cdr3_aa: CSWSLGQGSEQYF
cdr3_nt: TGCAGCTGGAGCTTGGGACAGGGGTCCGAGCAGTACTTC

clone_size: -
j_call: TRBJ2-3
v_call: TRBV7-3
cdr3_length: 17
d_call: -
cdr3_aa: CASSLRGPYSTADTQYF
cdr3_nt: TGTGCCAGCAGCTTACGAGGACCGTACAGCACCGCAGATACGCAGTATTTT

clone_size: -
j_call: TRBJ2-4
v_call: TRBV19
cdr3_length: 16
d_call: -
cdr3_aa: CASSMSVGATKNIQYF
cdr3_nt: TGTGCCAGTAGTATGAGTGTTGGGGCGACCAAAAACATTCAGTACTTC

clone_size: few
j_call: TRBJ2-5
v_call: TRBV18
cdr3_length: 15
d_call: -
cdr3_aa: CASSLDTLPHRAQYF
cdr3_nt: TGTGCCAGCTCTCTGGACACGTTGCCCCATCGGGCCCAGTACTTC

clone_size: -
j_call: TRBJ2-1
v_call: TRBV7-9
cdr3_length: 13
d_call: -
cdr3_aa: CASSQDSYNEQFF
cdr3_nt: TGTGCCAGCAGCCAGGACAGCTACAATGAGCAGTTCTTC

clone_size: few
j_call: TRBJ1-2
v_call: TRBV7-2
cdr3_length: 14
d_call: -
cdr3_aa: CASSFTASNYGYTF
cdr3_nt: TGTGCCAGCAGCTTCACAGCCTCCAACTATGGCTACACCTTC

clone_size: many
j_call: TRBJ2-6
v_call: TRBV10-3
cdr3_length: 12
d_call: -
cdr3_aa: CASGRGANVLTF
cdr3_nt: TGTGCCTCAGGCAGGGGGGCCAACGTCCTGACTTTC

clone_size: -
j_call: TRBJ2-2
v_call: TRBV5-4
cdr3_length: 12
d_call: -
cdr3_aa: CASSTRTGELFF
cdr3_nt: TGTGCCAGCAGCACTCGTACCGGGGAGCTGTTTTTT

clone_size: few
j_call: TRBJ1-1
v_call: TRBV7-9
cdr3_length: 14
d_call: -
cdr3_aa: CASSFSGRYTEAFF
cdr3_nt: TGTGCCAGCAGCTTCTCGGGGAGGTATACTGAAGCTTTCTTT

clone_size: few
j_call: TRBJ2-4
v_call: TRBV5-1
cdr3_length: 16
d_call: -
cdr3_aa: CASSPHGRDAKNIQYF
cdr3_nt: TGCGCCAGCTCCCCCCATGGGCGGGATGCCAAAAACATTCAGTACTTC